Presented here are 18 T cell receptor beta chains from one specimen sequenced in a study of T cell responses to AZD1222 COVID-19 vaccine. The method was immunoSEQ multiplex PCR; TCRdb's version includes in-frame clones alone and lacks a portion of them. The table lists approximately 140,000 clones, about 90% of them singletons. This material consisted of peripheral blood, taken on day 0 of AZD1222 vaccination. Every receptor here comes from an adult in good health.

This chain uses TRBV7-8 with TRBJ1-1; D uncertain. The V gene's germline CDR1 is SGHVS and CDR2 FQNEAQ. This CDR3 spans 12 amino acids. The V gene lost 2 bases and the J gene lost 5 bases, with 6 bases spanning the gap. CDR3 amino acids: CASSLMRTEAFF. CDR3 nucleotides: TGTGCCAGCAGCTTAATGAGGACTGAAGCTTTCTTT. The full variable domain, its missing parts supplied by reference TRBV7-8 and TRBJ1-1, is GAGVSQSPRYKVAKRGQDVALRCDPISGHVSLFWYQQALGQGPEFLTYFQNEAQLDKSGLPSDRFFAERPEGSVSTLKIQRTQQEDSAVYLCASSLMRTEAFFGQGTRLTVV.

The genes are TRBV29-1 and TRBJ2-7, with unresolved D. V was cut by 6 bases and J by 0 bases, with 9 bases left in between. The germline V gene has CDR1 SQVTM and CDR2 ANQGSEA. This CDR3 contains 12 residues. Here the CDR3 DNA reads TGCAGCGTAAAGGGTGGCTCCTACGAGCAGTACTTC. Protein product: CSVKGGSYEQYF.

V gene TRBV7-9 combines with J gene TRBJ1-4, with D possibly matching TRBD1 (5 bases). CDR3 size: 16 residues. V was clipped by 5 bases and J by 3 bases, with 16 bases between them. CDR1 and CDR2 (germline): SEHNR, FQNEAQ (reference sequence). DNA for the CDR3: TGTGCCAGCAGCCCCCGGGGGGGACGGTCTAATGAAAAACTGTTTTTT. Residues: CASSPRGGRSNEKLFF.

The V and J genes are TRBV5-1 and TRBJ2-1; D call uncertain. Per germline, CDR1 SGHRS and CDR2 YFSETQ. V was clipped by 4 bases and J by 7 bases, with 12 bases between them. This CDR3 comprises 13 residues. The CDR3 nucleotides are TGCGCCAGCAGCGTCGGTACCGTGAATGAGCAGTTCTTC. As protein: CASSVGTVNEQFF.

CDR3 amino acids: CASEGQGLTEAFF. The DNA of the CDR3 is TGTGCCAGTGAAGGACAGGGTCTCACTGAAGCTTTCTTT. The V gene is TRBV19, the J gene TRBJ1-1; 8 bases agree with TRBD1. CDR1 and CDR2 (germline): LNHDA, SQIVND (reference sequence). CDR3 length: 13 residues. With V trimmed by 8 bases and J by 4 bases, 6 bases remained unmatched.

CDR3 protein: CATSSPGDTEAFF. In DNA form, the CDR3 reads TGTGCCACCTCAAGCCCAGGGGACACTGAAGCTTTCTTT. The chain uses TRBV24-1 and TRBJ1-1, with D tentatively TRBD1 (6 bases). The CDR3 is 13 residues long. Germline V gene data show CDR1 as KGHDR and CDR2 as SFDVKD. The germline V and J ends were trimmed by 9 bases and 3 bases, with 13 bases remaining between them.

This clone came up a few times. The V call is TRBV6-5, the J call TRBJ1-5, with TRBD1 matching 11 bases. V lost 6 bases, J lost 3 bases, and 4 bases stayed unmatched. Germline lookup yields CDR1 MNHEY and CDR2 SVGAGI. The CDR3 spans 15 residues. Written as DNA, the CDR3 is TGTGCCAGCAGCTGGACAGGGGGCTTCAATCAGCCCCAGCATTTT. This encodes CASSWTGGFNQPQHF.

The chain combines TRBV24-1 with TRBJ1-5; D is possibly TRBD1 (6 bases). This CDR3 has 13 residues. Germline CDR1 is KGHDR and CDR2 is SFDVKD. Trimming cost V 3 bases and J 7 bases, with 9 bases left between them. The CDR3 coding sequence is TGTGCCACCAGTGATCGGACAGTACAGCCCCAGCATTTT. This sequence encodes CATSDRTVQPQHF.

J is TRBJ2-2 and V is TRBV9; possibly TRBD2 for D (6 bases). The germline CDR1 and CDR2 sequences are SGDLS and YYNGEE. V lost 4 bases to trimming and J lost 7 bases, with 23 bases between them. The length of the CDR3 is 17 residues. The DNA for the CDR3 is TGTGCCAGCAGCCTTGGGACCAGCAGAACGGGAGTCGGGGAGCTGTTTTTT. Translating it yields CASSLGTSRTGVGELFF.

The chain is built from TRBV30 and TRBJ1-2; D is uncertain. The germline V and J ends were trimmed by 7 bases and 8 bases, with 11 bases remaining between them. CDR1 GTSNPN and CDR2 SVGIG come from the germline V gene (reference sequence). The CDR3 runs to 10 residues. The CDR3 nucleotides read TGTGCCTTGGGGTCGGAGGGCTACACCTTC. Translated, it gives CALGSEGYTF.

V gene TRBV7-6 combines with J gene TRBJ2-5, with no clear D. The V gene's germline CDR1 is SGHVS and CDR2 FNYEAQ. The CDR3 spans 17 residues. V was clipped by 3 bases and J by 4 bases, with 21 bases between them. CDR3 in amino acids: CASSFIGPDPSLETQYF. The CDR3 coding sequence is TGTGCCAGCAGCTTTATTGGGCCCGATCCCTCTTTAGAGACCCAGTACTTC.

As DNA, the CDR3 is TGTGCCCGGAATTCCCTAGCGGGAGTGGCCGGGGAGCTGTTTTTT. Translating gives CARNSLAGVAGELFF. The chain recombines TRBV30 with TRBJ2-2; 10 bases are shared with TRBD2. The CDR3 extends over 15 amino acids. J lost 6 bases, V lost 8 bases, and 12 bases had no gene match. Germline V gives CDR1 GTSNPN, CDR2 SVGIG (reference sequence).

The J gene is TRBJ1-1, the V gene TRBV28, with D possibly matching TRBD1 (5 bases). The CDR3 totals 13 residues. With 5 bases removed from V and 10 bases from J, the gap between germline ends came to 17 bases. The germline V gene encodes CDR1 MDHEN and CDR2 SYDVKM. The CDR3: CASSPTWLGGAFF. The DNA for the CDR3 is TGTGCCAGCAGTCCCACTTGGTTGGGGGGAGCTTTCTTT.

CDR3 sequence reads: CAISESRGNYGYTF. The CDR3 DNA sequence: TGTGCCATCAGTGAGTCCAGGGGGAACTATGGCTACACCTTC. The genes are TRBV10-3 and TRBJ1-2, with 7 nucleotides matching TRBD1. CDR1 is ENHRY, CDR2 SYGVKD, per germline. The CDR3 is made up of 14 amino acids. J gave up 2 bases and V 0 bases, and 0 bases lay outside the gene matches.

The gene calls are TRBV27 and TRBJ1-4; D not resolved. V was clipped by 5 bases and J by 6 bases, with 13 bases between them. Germline CDR1 MNHEY, CDR2 SMNVEV (reference sequence). The CDR3 length is 14 residues. In DNA, the CDR3 is TGTGCCAGCAGTCCCCGGCGACCGGATGAAAAACTGTTTTTT. Its protein product is CASSPRRPDEKLFF.

The CDR3: CASSPFGHSTDTQYF. The CDR3 DNA reads TGTGCCAGCAGTCCGTTCGGACACAGCACAGATACGCAGTATTTT. This chain joins TRBV9 and TRBJ2-3; D possibly corresponds to TRBD1 (5 bases). CDR1 is SGDLS, CDR2 YYNGEE, per germline. Trimming removed 5 bases at V and 0 bases at J, with 13 bases between. The CDR3 spans 15 residues.

The genes are TRBV11-3 and TRBJ2-7, with 7 bases lining up with TRBD1. Unmatched junction bases numbered 9, after V lost 5 bases and J lost 2 bases. This CDR3 comprises 15 residues. Germline-derived CDR1 and CDR2 are SGHNT and YENEEA. CDR3 loop: CASSLIGQVAYEQYF. The CDR3 bases are TGTGCCAGCAGCCTTATCGGACAGGTGGCCTACGAGCAGTACTTC.

The chain links TRBV12-3 or TRBV12-4 to TRBJ1-5; possible D gene TRBD1, 5 bases. This CDR3 has 13 amino acids. Trimming shortened V by 6 bases and J by 8 bases, and 14 bases separated the two germline ends. CDR3 sequence reads: CASRWGGGEPQHF. CDR3 nucleotides: TGTGCCAGCAGGTGGGGGGGAGGGGAGCCCCAGCATTTT.